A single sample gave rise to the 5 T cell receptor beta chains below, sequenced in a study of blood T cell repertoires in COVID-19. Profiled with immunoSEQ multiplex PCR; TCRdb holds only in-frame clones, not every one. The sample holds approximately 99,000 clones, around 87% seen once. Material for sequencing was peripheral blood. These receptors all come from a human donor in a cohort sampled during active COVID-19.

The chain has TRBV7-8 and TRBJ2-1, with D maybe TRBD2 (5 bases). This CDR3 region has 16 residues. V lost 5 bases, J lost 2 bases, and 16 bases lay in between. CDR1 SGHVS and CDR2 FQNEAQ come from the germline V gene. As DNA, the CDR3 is TGTGCCAGCAGCCCCCGGCGGGTGTCCACCTACAATGAGCAGTTCTTC. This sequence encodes CASSPRRVSTYNEQFF.

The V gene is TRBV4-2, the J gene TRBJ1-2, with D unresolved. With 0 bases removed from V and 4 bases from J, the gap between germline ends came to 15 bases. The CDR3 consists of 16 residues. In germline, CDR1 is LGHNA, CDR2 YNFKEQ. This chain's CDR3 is CASSQDTGSRSYGYTF. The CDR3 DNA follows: TGTGCCAGCAGCCAAGATACTGGATCGAGGAGCTATGGCTACACCTTC.

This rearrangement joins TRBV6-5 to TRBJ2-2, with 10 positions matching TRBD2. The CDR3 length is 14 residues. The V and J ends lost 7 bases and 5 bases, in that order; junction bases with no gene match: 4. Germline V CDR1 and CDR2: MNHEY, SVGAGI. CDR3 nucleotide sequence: TGTGCCAGCAACCAGCGGGGGGGGACCGGGGAGCTGTTTTTT. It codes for CASNQRGGTGELFF.

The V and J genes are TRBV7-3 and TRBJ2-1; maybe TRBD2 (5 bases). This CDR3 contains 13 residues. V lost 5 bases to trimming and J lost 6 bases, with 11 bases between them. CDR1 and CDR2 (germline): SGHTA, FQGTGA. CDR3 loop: CASSTPSGNEQFF. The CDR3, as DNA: TGTGCCAGCAGCACCCCAAGCGGCAATGAGCAGTTCTTC.

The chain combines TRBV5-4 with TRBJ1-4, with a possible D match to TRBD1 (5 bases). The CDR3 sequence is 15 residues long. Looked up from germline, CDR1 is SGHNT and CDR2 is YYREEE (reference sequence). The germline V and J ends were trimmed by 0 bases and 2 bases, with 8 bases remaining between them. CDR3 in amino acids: CASSLVAGTNEKLFF. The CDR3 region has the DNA TGTGCCAGCAGCTTGGTAGCAGGGACTAATGAAAAACTGTTTTTT.